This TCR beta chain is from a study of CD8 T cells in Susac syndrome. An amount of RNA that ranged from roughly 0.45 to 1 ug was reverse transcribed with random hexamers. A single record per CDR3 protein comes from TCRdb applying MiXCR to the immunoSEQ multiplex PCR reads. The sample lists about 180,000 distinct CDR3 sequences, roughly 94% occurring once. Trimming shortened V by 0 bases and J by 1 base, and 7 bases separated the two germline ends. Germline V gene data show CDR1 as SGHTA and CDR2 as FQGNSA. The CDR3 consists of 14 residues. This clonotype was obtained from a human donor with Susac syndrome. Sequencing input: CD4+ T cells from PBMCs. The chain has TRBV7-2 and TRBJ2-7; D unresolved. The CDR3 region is CASSLARVSYEQYF. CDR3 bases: TGTGCCAGCAGCTTAGCTAGGGTGTCCTACGAGCAGTACTTC.